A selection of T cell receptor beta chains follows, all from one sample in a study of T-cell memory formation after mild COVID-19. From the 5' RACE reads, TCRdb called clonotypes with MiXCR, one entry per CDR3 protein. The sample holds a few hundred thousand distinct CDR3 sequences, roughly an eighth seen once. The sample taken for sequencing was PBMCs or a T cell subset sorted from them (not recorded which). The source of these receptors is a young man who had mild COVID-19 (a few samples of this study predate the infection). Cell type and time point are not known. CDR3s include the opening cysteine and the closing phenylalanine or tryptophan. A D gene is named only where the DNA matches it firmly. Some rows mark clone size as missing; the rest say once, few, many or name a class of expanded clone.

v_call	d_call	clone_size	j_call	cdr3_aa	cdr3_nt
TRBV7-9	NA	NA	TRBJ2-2	CASTRGTLIGLGELFF	TGTGCCAGCACCCGTGGGACGCTCATTGGGCTAGGGGAGCTGTTTTTT
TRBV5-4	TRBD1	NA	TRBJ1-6	CASRKTGSNSPLHF	TGTGCCAGCAGGAAGACAGGGTCTAATTCACCCCTCCACTTT
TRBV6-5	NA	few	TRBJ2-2	CASSYQTWEELFF	TGTGCCAGCAGTTACCAAACATGGGAGGAGCTGTTTTTT
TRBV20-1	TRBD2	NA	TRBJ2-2	CSARPPAAGGGTGELFF	TGCAGTGCTAGACCCCCCGCGGCGGGGGGGGGAACCGGGGAGCTGTTTTTT
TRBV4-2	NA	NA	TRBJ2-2	CASSQGSSNTGELFF	TGTGCCAGCAGCCAAGGGTCTTCGAACACCGGGGAGCTGTTTTTT
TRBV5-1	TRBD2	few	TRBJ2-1	CASSLSPLAGGRNEQFF	TGCGCCAGCAGCTTGTCCCCGCTAGCGGGGGGGCGCAATGAGCAGTTCTTC
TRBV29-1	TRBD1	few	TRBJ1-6	CSARTGGHSPLHF	TGCAGCGCAAGGACAGGGGGCCATTCACCCCTCCACTTT
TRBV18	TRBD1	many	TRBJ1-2	CASSQGQGAYYGYTF	TGTGCCAGCTCCCAAGGACAGGGGGCGTACTATGGCTACACCTTC
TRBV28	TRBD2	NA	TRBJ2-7	CASRPTSGGFYEQYF	TGTGCCAGCAGGCCCACTAGCGGGGGCTTCTACGAGCAGTACTTC
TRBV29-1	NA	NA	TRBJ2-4	CSVAGRAKNIQYF	TGCAGCGTCGCCGGGAGAGCCAAAAACATTCAGTACTTC
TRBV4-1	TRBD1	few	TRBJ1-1	CASSQEKGATGLTEAFF	TGCGCCAGCAGCCAAGAGAAGGGGGCGACAGGACTAACTGAAGCTTTCTTT
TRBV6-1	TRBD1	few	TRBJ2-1	CASTRTGPAEQFF	TGTGCCAGCACGAGGACAGGGCCCGCTGAGCAGTTCTTC
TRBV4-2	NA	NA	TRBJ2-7	CASSLSLGPEPYEQYF	TGTGCCAGCAGCCTCTCACTGGGTCCTGAGCCCTACGAGCAGTACTTC
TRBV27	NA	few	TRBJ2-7	CASNPLGTPTYEQYF	TGTGCCAGCAACCCCCTCGGGACTCCGACCTACGAGCAGTACTTC
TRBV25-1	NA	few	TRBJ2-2	CASSGTVMAGELFF	TGTGCCAGCAGTGGGACGGTCATGGCGGGGGAGCTGTTTTTT
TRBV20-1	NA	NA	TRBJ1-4	CSASGAVGEKLFF	TGCAGTGCCAGTGGGGCAGTCGGTGAAAAACTGTTTTTT
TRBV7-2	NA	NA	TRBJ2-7	CASSLGSGPYEQYF	TGTGCCAGCAGCTTAGGCTCTGGTCCCTACGAGCAGTACTTC
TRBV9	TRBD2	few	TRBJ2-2	CASSSGTSATGELFF	TGTGCCAGCAGCTCCGGGACTAGTGCGACCGGGGAGCTGTTTTTT
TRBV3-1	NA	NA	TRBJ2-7	CASSQHLTRAEQYF	TGTGCCAGCAGCCAACATCTTACCAGGGCCGAGCAGTACTTC
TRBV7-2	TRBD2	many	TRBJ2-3	CASSLARGDVTDTQYF	TGTGCCAGCAGCTTAGCACGGGGGGATGTCACAGATACGCAGTATTTT
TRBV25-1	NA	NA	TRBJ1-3	CASSEPGSLENTIYF	TGTGCCAGCAGTGAACCGGGCAGCCTAGAAAACACCATATATTTT
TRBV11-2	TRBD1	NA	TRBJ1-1	CASSLGSGQGVRNTEAFF	TGTGCCAGCAGCTTAGGCTCGGGACAGGGGGTTCGGAACACTGAAGCTTTCTTT
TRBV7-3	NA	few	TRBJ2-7	CASSFDRDSDYEQYF	TGTGCCAGCAGCTTCGACAGGGACTCTGATTACGAGCAGTACTTC
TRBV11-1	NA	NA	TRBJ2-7	CASSSGPGSSYEQYF	TGTGCCAGCAGCTCCGGACCGGGAAGCTCCTACGAGCAGTACTTC
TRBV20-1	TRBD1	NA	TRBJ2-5	CSARDKYRGHPIQETQYF	TGCAGTGCTAGAGACAAGTACAGGGGACACCCTATCCAAGAGACCCAGTACTTC
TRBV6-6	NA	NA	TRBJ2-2	CATSGHRTGELFF	TGTGCCACCTCCGGACATCGCACCGGGGAGCTGTTTTTT
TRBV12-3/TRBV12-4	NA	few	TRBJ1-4	CASSSHSSNEKLFF	TGTGCCAGCAGTTCCCACTCTTCTAATGAAAAACTGTTTTTT
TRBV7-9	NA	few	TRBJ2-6	CASGSGLAGANVLTF	TGTGCCAGCGGGTCAGGGTTGGCCGGGGCCAACGTCCTGACTTTC
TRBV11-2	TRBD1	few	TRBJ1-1	CASSPLRQGGRETEAFF	TGTGCCAGCAGCCCGTTGAGACAGGGGGGAAGGGAAACTGAAGCTTTCTTT
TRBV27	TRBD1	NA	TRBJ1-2	CASSSPAGQGPIGYTF	TGTGCCAGCAGTTCTCCAGCAGGACAGGGGCCGATCGGCTACACCTTC
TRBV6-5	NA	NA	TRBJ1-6	CASGYKDNSPLHF	TGTGCCAGCGGTTACAAGGATAATTCACCCCTCCACTTT
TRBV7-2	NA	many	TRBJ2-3	CASSPTLDTQYF	TGTGCCAGCAGCCCAACGTTGGATACGCAGTATTTT
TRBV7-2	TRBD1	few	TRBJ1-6	CASTWTGRNSPLHF	TGTGCCAGCACCTGGACAGGGCGGAATTCACCCCTCCACTTT
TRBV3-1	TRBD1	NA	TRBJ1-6	CASSHSDRGHNSPLHF	TGTGCCAGCAGCCACTCGGACAGGGGGCATAATTCACCCCTCCACTTT
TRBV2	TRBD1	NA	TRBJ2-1	CASSGTGVHYNEQFF	TGTGCCAGCAGCGGGACAGGGGTTCATTACAATGAGCAGTTCTTC
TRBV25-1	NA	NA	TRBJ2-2	CASSEYGRPNTGELFF	TGTGCCAGCAGTGAATATGGGCGGCCGAACACCGGGGAGCTGTTTTTT
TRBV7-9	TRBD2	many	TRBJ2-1	CASSSHPITSGVYNEQFF	TGTGCCAGCAGCTCCCACCCTATTACTAGCGGGGTTTACAATGAGCAGTTCTTC
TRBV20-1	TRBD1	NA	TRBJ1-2	CSATLAGQGSHGYTF	TGCAGTGCCACACTCGCGGGACAGGGATCCCATGGCTACACCTTC
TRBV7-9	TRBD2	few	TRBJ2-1	CASSLFLRGAYNEQFF	TGTGCCAGCAGCTTATTTTTACGGGGGGCCTACAATGAGCAGTTCTTC
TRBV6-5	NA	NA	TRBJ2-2	CASSSHSRTTGELFF	TGTGCCAGCAGCTCGCACAGCAGGACCACCGGGGAGCTGTTTTTT
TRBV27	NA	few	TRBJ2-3	CASSRSILLSDTQYF	TGTGCCAGCAGCCGATCGATTCTTCTGTCAGATACGCAGTATTTT
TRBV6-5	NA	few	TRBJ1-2	CASSYSSASYGYTF	TGTGCCAGCAGTTACTCAAGTGCTTCCTATGGCTACACCTTC
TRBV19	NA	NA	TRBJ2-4	CASSDSQVAKNIQYF	TGTGCCAGTAGCGATTCACAGGTAGCCAAAAACATTCAGTACTTC
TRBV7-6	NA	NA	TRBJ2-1	CASSLVWGSGLHYNEQFF	TGTGCCAGCAGCTTAGTCTGGGGCTCGGGGCTACATTACAATGAGCAGTTCTTC
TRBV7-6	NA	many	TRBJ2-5	CASSPVEETQYF	TGTGCCAGCAGCCCAGTGGAAGAGACCCAGTACTTC
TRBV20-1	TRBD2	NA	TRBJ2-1	CSVPGTSDYNEQFF	TGCAGTGTTCCCGGGACTAGTGATTACAATGAGCAGTTCTTC
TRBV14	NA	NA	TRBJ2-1	CASSPGRNSYNEQFF	TGTGCCAGCAGCCCCGGTAGAAACTCCTACAATGAGCAGTTCTTC
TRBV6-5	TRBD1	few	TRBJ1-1	CASIESGGGRYTEAFF	TGTGCCAGCATCGAGTCAGGGGGCGGTAGGTACACTGAAGCTTTCTTT
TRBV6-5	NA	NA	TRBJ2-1	CASSLGVRGSYNEQFF	TGTGCCAGCAGTTTGGGGGTCCGCGGCTCCTACAATGAGCAGTTCTTC
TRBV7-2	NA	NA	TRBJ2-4	CASSPFQGTKNIQYF	TGTGCCAGCAGCCCTTTTCAGGGCACCAAAAACATTCAGTACTTC
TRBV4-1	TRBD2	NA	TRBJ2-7	CASRRLAGAYEQYF	TGCGCCAGCAGGCGACTAGCGGGGGCATACGAGCAGTACTTC
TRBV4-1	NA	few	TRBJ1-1	CASSQSGPEAFF	TGCGCCAGCAGCCAGTCAGGACCTGAAGCTTTCTTT
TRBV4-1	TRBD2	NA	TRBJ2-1	CASSRRTSGGLNEQFF	TGCGCCAGCAGCCGGCGGACTAGCGGGGGGTTGAATGAGCAGTTCTTC
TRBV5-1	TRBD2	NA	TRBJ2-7	CASSSSGLAGYEQYF	TGCGCCAGCAGCTCCTCCGGACTAGCGGGATACGAGCAGTACTTC
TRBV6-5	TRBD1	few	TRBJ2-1	CASSFTGGQVYNEQFF	TGTGCCAGCAGTTTTACTGGGGGACAGGTCTACAATGAGCAGTTCTTC
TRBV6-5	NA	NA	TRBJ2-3	CASSYSMADLTDTQYF	TGTGCCAGCAGTTACTCGATGGCAGACCTCACAGATACGCAGTATTTT
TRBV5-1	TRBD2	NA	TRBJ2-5	CASSSTGAKASGGSQETQYF	TGCGCCAGCAGCTCGACAGGGGCGAAGGCTAGCGGGGGATCCCAAGAGACCCAGTACTTC